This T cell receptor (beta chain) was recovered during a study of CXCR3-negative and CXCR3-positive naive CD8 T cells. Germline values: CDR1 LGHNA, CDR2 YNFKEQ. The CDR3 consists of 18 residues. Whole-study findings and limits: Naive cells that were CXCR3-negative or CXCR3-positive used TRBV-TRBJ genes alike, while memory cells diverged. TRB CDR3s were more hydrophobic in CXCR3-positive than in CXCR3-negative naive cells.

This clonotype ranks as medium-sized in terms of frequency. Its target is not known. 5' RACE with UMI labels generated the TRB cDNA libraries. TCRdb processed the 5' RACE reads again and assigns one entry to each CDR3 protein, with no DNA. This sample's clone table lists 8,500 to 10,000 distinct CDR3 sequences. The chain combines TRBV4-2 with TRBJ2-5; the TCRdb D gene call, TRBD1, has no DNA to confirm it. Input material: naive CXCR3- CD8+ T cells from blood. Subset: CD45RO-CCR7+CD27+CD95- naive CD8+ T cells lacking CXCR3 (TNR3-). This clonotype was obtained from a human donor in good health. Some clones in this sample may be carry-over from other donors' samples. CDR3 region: CASSQVLPGSEGRETQYF.